Listed below are T cell receptor beta chains from one sample, sequenced in a study of blood T cell repertoires in COVID-19. Assay used: immunoSEQ multiplex PCR; TCRdb lists only in-frame clones, some missing. The sample lists tens of thousands of clones; about 90% were seen once. Sequencing was carried out using peripheral blood. These receptors originate from a human donor with active COVID-19. The donor label of this sample is uncertain. Each CDR3 is given with its conserved first and last residue. A D gene is named only where the DNA matches it firmly. Expanded clones get a size class; other rows say once, few or many, or leave the size out.

TRBV25-1	TRBD1	-	TRBJ1-2	TGTGCCAGCAGTGACCTCGGGACAGTAGCTAACTATGGCTACACCTTC	CASSDLGTVANYGYTF
TRBV15	-	once	TRBJ1-5	TGTGCCACCAGCACCAACAGTTTCCAGCCCCAGCATTTT	CATSTNSFQPQHF
TRBV12-3/TRBV12-4	-	-	TRBJ2-7	TGTGCCAGCAGACCACAGGGAGCCTACGAGCAGTACTTC	CASRPQGAYEQYF
TRBV7-9	-	-	TRBJ2-1	TGTGCCAGCAGTCGGGGGATTGAGCAGTTCTTC	CASSRGIEQFF
TRBV3-1/TRBV3-2	TRBD1	few	TRBJ1-5	TGTGCCAGCAGCCAGGAGTCCAGGGGGAATCAGCCCCAGCATTTT	CASSQESRGNQPQHF
TRBV3-1/TRBV3-2	-	-	TRBJ2-1	TGTGCCAGCAGCCAATCGTCTATTGAGCAGTTCTTC	CASSQSSIEQFF
TRBV6-5	TRBD2	few	TRBJ2-7	TGTGCCAGCAGGGACACTAGCGGGCTTAAGCAGTACTTC	CASRDTSGLKQYF
TRBV27	-	-	TRBJ2-7	TGTGCCAGCAGTCTACAGGGTGATGAGCAGTACTTC	CASSLQGDEQYF
TRBV5-3	TRBD2	-	TRBJ2-1	TGTGCCAGAAGCTGGTTATTGTGGCGGGGGGGACGATCCTCCTACAATGAGCAGTTCTTC	CARSWLLWRGGRSSYNEQFF
TRBV7-9	-	-	TRBJ2-3	TGTGCCAGCAGCTTACGGGGGGCCGTAGATACGCAGTATTTT	CASSLRGAVDTQYF
TRBV5-6	TRBD2	once	TRBJ2-7	TGTGCCAGCAGCCTTAGCGGGCGGGAGTCCTACGAGCAGTACTTC	CASSLSGRESYEQYF
TRBV3-1/TRBV3-2	-	once	TRBJ1-5	TGTGCCAGCAGCCAAGTCGGCGGTGAGGCCGCTAGCAATCAGCCCCAGCATTTT	CASSQVGGEAASNQPQHF
TRBV19	-	-	TRBJ1-3	TGTGCCAGTAGTATCTTTGCCAGGGGCGGGCACACCATATATTTT	CASSIFARGGHTIYF
TRBV11-3	-	-	TRBJ2-4	TGTGCCAGCAGCTTAGGAGGGCCGAACATTCAGTACTTC	CASSLGGPNIQYF
TRBV9	TRBD1	few	TRBJ2-7	TGTGCCAGCAGATCGGGACAGGGAGTTAACGAGCAGTACTTC	CASRSGQGVNEQYF
TRBV6-6	-	-	TRBJ2-5	TGTGCCAGCAGTTACTCAGGACTATCAGGGGAGACCCAGTACTTC	CASSYSGLSGETQYF
TRBV4-2	TRBD1	-	TRBJ1-4	TGTGCCAGCAGCCAAGATGGGACAGGGGATAATGAAAAACTGTTTTTT	CASSQDGTGDNEKLFF
TRBV9	TRBD2	-	TRBJ2-1	TGTGCCAGCAGCGTGGGTACGGGACTAGCGGGGGTATATGAGAATGAGCAGTTCTTC	CASSVGTGLAGVYENEQFF
TRBV29-1	-	once	TRBJ1-2	TGCAGCGTGCAGGGTTGGGGTGGGGGCTACACCTTC	CSVQGWGGGYTF
TRBV7-8	TRBD2	-	TRBJ2-1	TGTGCCAGCAGCTTACAGGTAGCGGGGGGACACAATGAGCAGTTCTTC	CASSLQVAGGHNEQFF
TRBV7-9	-	once	TRBJ2-3	TGTGCCAGCAGCTTTTTTATCGGTCAGGGGACGACAGATACGCAGTATTTT	CASSFFIGQGTTDTQYF
TRBV25-1	-	-	TRBJ1-1	TGTGCCAGCAGTTCCTCGAGGCAAGCTTTCTTT	CASSSSRQAFF
TRBV5-1	-	-	TRBJ2-7	TGCGCCAGCCGGAAGGGAGAGGGCTACTACGAGCAGTACTTC	CASRKGEGYYEQYF
TRBV18	-	-	TRBJ1-1	TGTGCCAGCTCACCACCGAGTTTGAACACTGAAGCTTTCTTT	CASSPPSLNTEAFF
TRBV5-1	-	-	TRBJ1-3	TGCGCCAGCAGCCCCACAGGGAATTCTGGAAACACCATATATTTT	CASSPTGNSGNTIYF
TRBV3-1/TRBV3-2	TRBD1	-	TRBJ2-7	TGTGCCAGCAGTCAGGACAGGGGGTACGAGCAGTACTTC	CASSQDRGYEQYF
TRBV18	TRBD1	once	TRBJ1-6	TGTGCCAGCTCAGGGGACAGGAATTCACCCCTCCACTTT	CASSGDRNSPLHF
TRBV11-3	TRBD2	-	TRBJ2-2	TGTGCCAGCAGCTTGGCTCGAGCGGGGGGGCCCGGGGAGCTGTTTTTT	CASSLARAGGPGELFF
TRBV6-2/TRBV6-3	-	-	TRBJ1-2	TGTGCCAGCAGTGAGGACAGAAAGAACTATGGCTACACCTTC	CASSEDRKNYGYTF
TRBV13	TRBD1	-	TRBJ1-4	TGTGCCAGCAGCTCCCTTGGGGACAGGGCGGAAAAACTGTTTTTT	CASSSLGDRAEKLFF
TRBV7-2	-	-	TRBJ1-2	TGTGCCAGCAGCTTAGTTGGGCAGGGTAACTATGGCTACACCTTC	CASSLVGQGNYGYTF
TRBV18	-	-	TRBJ2-6	TGTGCCAGCTCCCTCAGGGGAAACTCTGGGGCCAACGTCCTGACTTTC	CASSLRGNSGANVLTF
TRBV4-1	-	-	TRBJ2-2	TGCGCCAGCAGCCAAGTTTGGACACCGGCCGGGGAGCTGTTTTTT	CASSQVWTPAGELFF
TRBV3-1/TRBV3-2	-	-	TRBJ2-2	TGTGCCAGCAGCCAAGGCAGGGTCACCGGGGAGCTGTTTTTT	CASSQGRVTGELFF
TRBV6-5	-	-	TRBJ2-5	TGTGCCAGCAGTTACTTCTTGTCAGAGACCCAGTACTTC	CASSYFLSETQYF
TRBV9	TRBD1	-	TRBJ1-2	TGTGCCAGCAGCCCGGACGGACAGGTTTTAGGGGGCTACACCTTC	CASSPDGQVLGGYTF
TRBV29-1	TRBD1	-	TRBJ2-3	TGCAGCGTGGCCTCAGGGGGCCGCACAGATACGCAGTATTTT	CSVASGGRTDTQYF
TRBV13	TRBD1	-	TRBJ2-3	TGTGCCAGCATCAGACAGGGGGCGGTTCTCACAGATACGCAGTATTTT	CASIRQGAVLTDTQYF
TRBV9	TRBD1	-	TRBJ2-3	TGTGCCAGCAGAGGGGGCTCTAGCACAGATACGCAGTATTTT	CASRGGSSTDTQYF
TRBV6-6	TRBD2	few	TRBJ2-3	TGTGCCAGCAGTCAGACTAGCGGGGGTGCTAGCACAGATACGCAGTATTTT	CASSQTSGGASTDTQYF
TRBV12-2	-	-	TRBJ1-2	TGTGCAAGTCGCTTAACCGAGACAGTCTATGGCTACACCTTC	CASRLTETVYGYTF
TRBV6-2/TRBV6-3	-	-	TRBJ1-2	TGTGCCAGCAGCCTGGCAGACTATGGCTACACCTTC	CASSLADYGYTF
TRBV14	-	-	TRBJ2-5	TGTGCCAGCAGCCTACTGCCTAGCCTTGAGAAGACCCAGTACTTC	CASSLLPSLEKTQYF
TRBV7-2	-	-	TRBJ1-5	TGTGCCAGCAGCTTAGCCGGGGGAAACAATCAGCCCCAGCATTTT	CASSLAGGNNQPQHF
TRBV2	-	-	TRBJ2-5	TGTGCCAGCAACGGCGGGGTGATCCAAGAGACCCAGTACTTC	CASNGGVIQETQYF
TRBV24-1	TRBD2	-	TRBJ2-1	TGTGCCACCAGTGCAGTCGCGGGGGGACTAAATGAGCAGTTCTTC	CATSAVAGGLNEQFF
TRBV9	-	-	TRBJ2-5	TGTGCCAGCAGCGTAGCCGGCGGACAAGAGACCCAGTACTTC	CASSVAGGQETQYF
TRBV12-3/TRBV12-4	-	-	TRBJ1-4	TGTGCCAGCAGTTGGGGGACACTTCAAAAACTGTTTTTT	CASSWGTLQKLFF
TRBV19	TRBD1	few	TRBJ1-2	TGTGCCAGCGGGACAGGGGCTAACTATGGCTACACCTTC	CASGTGANYGYTF
TRBV27	TRBD1	-	TRBJ1-5	TGTGCCAGCAGTGAAATTTCAGGGGGAGTCAATCAGCCCCAGCATTTT	CASSEISGGVNQPQHF
TRBV2	-	-	TRBJ2-1	TGTGCCAGCAGTGAAGCCGGGACTCCGCTATACAATGAGCAGTTCTTC	CASSEAGTPLYNEQFF
TRBV28	-	-	TRBJ2-4	TGTGCCAGCAGCCCAGGGCTCGCGGCCAAAAACATTCAGTACTTC	CASSPGLAAKNIQYF
TRBV6-2/TRBV6-3	TRBD1	-	TRBJ2-5	TGTGCCAGCAGTTTCAGGGGGCTATTGAAGGAGACCCAGTACTTC	CASSFRGLLKETQYF
TRBV7-8	-	few	TRBJ1-4	TGTGCCAGCAGCTTAAGAGCAGGGCGGGGCGAAAAACTGTTTTTT	CASSLRAGRGEKLFF